This T cell receptor beta chain was recorded in a study of CD8 T cells in Susac syndrome. In blood CD8+ and CD4+ T cells, TCR beta underwent sequencing. The multiple sclerosis controls, all treatment-naive patients, had relapsing-remitting disease that was stable or active. Through negative isolation, CD4+ and CD8+ T cells were obtained, while TEMRA cells were enriched using FACS. A quantity of about 0.5 to 1 ug RNA underwent reverse transcription using random hexamers. Amplification of TCR beta CDR3 spanned 54 Vbeta and 13 Jbeta via immunoSEQ multiplex PCR. TCRdb fed the immunoSEQ multiplex PCR reads into MiXCR, producing one record per CDR3 protein. The sample includes almost 450,000 distinct CDR3 sequences, 85% to 90% of them seen just once. Sequences were obtained from CD8+ T cells from PBMCs. The TCR was taken from a human donor with multiple sclerosis.

The CDR3 spells CASSYDLGTDTQYF. DNA for the CDR3: TGTGCCAGCAGCTATGACCTGGGCACAGATACGCAGTATTTT. The V call is TRBV5-4, the J call TRBJ2-3; D unresolved. In germline, CDR1 is SGHNT, CDR2 YYREEE (reference sequence). This CDR3 contains 14 residues. V was pared by 3 bases and J by 1 base, with 9 bases between.